Sequencing of this T cell receptor (beta chain) was carried out in a study of shared clonotypes between healthy human individuals. Measured with immunoSEQ multiplex PCR; TCRdb has only the in-frame clones, and not every one. The sample consists of under 1,100,000 clones, about 76% of them appearing once. The V end lost 10 bases, the J end lost 1 base, and 12 bases lay between the germline ends. CDR1 and CDR2 (germline): MNHEY, SVGAGI. The CDR3 is made up of 13 amino acids. The J gene is TRBJ2-3, the V gene TRBV6-5; either TRBD1 or TRBD2 may supply D (5 bases each). The sequence was collected from a man aged 18 to 29 in good health. Sequenced material: memory CD4+ T cells sorted from blood. The sample's subset: CD45RA-negative fraction. The DNA for the CDR3 is TGTGCCACCAAAAGGGACGGCACAGATACGCAGTATTTT. This gives the protein CATKRDGTDTQYF.